This TCR beta chain was documented in a study of blood T cell repertoires in COVID-19 (dated by TCRdb to 2018 to 2021). Regarding the study in general: ImmuneRACE Cohort 3 recovered participants were defined by two consecutive negative NP/OP PCR tests, healthcare professional clearance, or symptom resolution. The dataset comprised deeply sampled blood TCRbeta repertoires from subjects exposed to, actively infected with, or recovered from COVID-19. Samples covering the acute and convalescent phases of COVID-19 were provided by collaborators in the United States, Italy and Spain. Where available, HLA class I and class II types were taken from metadata supplied by the sample provider and were not determined by assay-based typing. The repertoires were made available in a free public database intended to serve as a resource for research on the immune response to SARS-CoV-2. The material from the prospective study consisted of cDNA or gDNA derived from T cells, B-cell-depleted T cells, or PBMCs. Nearly every sample came with metadata listing a de-identified subject ID, COVID-19 status, age in years and sex. The samples were drawn from the first 160 participants of the ongoing ImmuneRACE study and from 1,254 subjects provided by 6 global collaborators. The investigation overall reported the following: How much clinical and demographic metadata was included differed by source and by participant, and the metadata was provided uncurated.

TCRbeta CDR3 regions were amplified from genomic DNA by means of the immunoSEQ Assay, a bias-controlled multiplex PCR. On the authors' methods: Nucleated cell counts per sample were estimated from amplification of reference gene primers within the assay. Sequence reads were collapsed and filtered to measure the absolute abundance of every unique TCRbeta CDR3 rearrangement. For each sample, productive Simpson clonality was calculated by taking the square root of Simpson's diversity index across productive rearrangements. Held by TCRdb, this immuneACCESS table contains in-frame sequences only and omits some clones. Under half of the omission traces to an unresolved V gene where checked; the cause of the rest is unknown. That table furnishes V, J and clone size, whereas the DNA furnished D and trimming. Present in this sample are over 150,000 clones, approximately 79% of which were seen just once. The top ten clones comprise roughly 20% of the sample.

Concerning this clone: Its binding antigen is unknown. It has no much larger one-base neighbor in the sample; base qualities were not kept.

Enrolling through a virtual design, the prospective study's participants ranged in age from roughly 18 to 89 years and lived across roughly 24 United States geographic areas. In the prospective study, cohorts were assigned on the basis of participant-reported clinical history obtained from a screening survey and a study questionnaire. Each participant in the prospective study had whole blood, serum and a nasopharyngeal or oropharyngeal swab collected by mobile phlebotomists. Prospective study participants could optionally give additional blood draws and questionnaires over an approximately two-month period. Blood samples from the prospective study were shipped frozen or at room temperature prior to DNA extraction. CDR1 and CDR2 were assigned from the germline V gene as SGHRS and YFSETQ. CDR3 length: 15 amino acids, cysteine to phenylalanine. The entry retains the CDR3 DNA only, 45 bases that are in frame from base 1. V is shortened by 4 bases, J by 1 base, and the region joining them spans 14 bases.

This chain joins TRBV5-1 to TRBJ1-2; matching of 5 bases hints at TRBD1 as the D gene. Material: PBMCs or T cells enriched from blood (not recorded which). The sequence derives from a woman in her 70s in a cohort exposed to, infected with or recovered from COVID-19 (not recorded which). CDR3 sequence: CASSPVGGFNYGYTF. The sequenced DNA is TGCGCCAGCAGCCCGGTGGGGGGATTTAACTATGGCTACACCTTC.